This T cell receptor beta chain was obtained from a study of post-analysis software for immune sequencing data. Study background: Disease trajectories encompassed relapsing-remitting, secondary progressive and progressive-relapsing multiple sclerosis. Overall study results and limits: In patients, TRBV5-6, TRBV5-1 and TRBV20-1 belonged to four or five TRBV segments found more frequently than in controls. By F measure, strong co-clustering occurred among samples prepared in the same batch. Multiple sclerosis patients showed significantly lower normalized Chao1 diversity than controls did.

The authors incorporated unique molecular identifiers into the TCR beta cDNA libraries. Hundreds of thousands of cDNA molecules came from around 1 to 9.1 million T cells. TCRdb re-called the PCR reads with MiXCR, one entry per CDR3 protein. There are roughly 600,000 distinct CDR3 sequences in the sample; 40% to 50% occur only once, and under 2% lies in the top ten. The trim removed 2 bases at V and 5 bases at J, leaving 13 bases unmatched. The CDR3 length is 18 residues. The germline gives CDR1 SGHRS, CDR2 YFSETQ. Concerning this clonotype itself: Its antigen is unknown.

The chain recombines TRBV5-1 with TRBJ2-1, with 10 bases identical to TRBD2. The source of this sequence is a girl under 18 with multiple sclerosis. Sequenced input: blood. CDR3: CASSFKSLAGGGNNEQFF. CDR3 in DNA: TGCGCCAGCAGCTTCAAATCCTTAGCGGGAGGTGGGAACAATGAGCAGTTCTTC.